What follows describes a single TCR beta chain. Its antigen is unidentified. This record comes from a study of cytomegalovirus exposure and HLA in healthy donors. The primer mix had 60 Vbeta and 13 Jbeta primers. Using immunoSEQ multiplex PCR, the repertoire was profiled, and TCRdb retains in-frame clones only, with some absent. The profile shows about 180,000 clones, over 70% of them singletons. The V end was cut by 2 bases, the J end by 0 bases, with 11 bases between. CDR1 and CDR2 from the germline V gene are MNHEY and SVGAGI. This CDR3 has 16 amino acids. Study results and limitations: Immune exposure data for these donors was limited to CMV serostatus. Later work found most CMV-associated TCR beta chains apparently HLA-restricted.

The receptor was isolated from an older woman in good health and CMV-seropositive. The chain joins TRBV6-5 to TRBJ1-3; the D gene is possibly TRBD1 (6 bases). What was sequenced was PBMCs. CDR3 nucleotides: TGTGCCAGCAGTTACACAGGGCTCCTCTCTGGAAACACCATATATTTT. Protein: CASSYTGLLSGNTIYF.